Included here is one T cell receptor beta chain sequence, with context. Antigen specificity is unknown. These data are taken from a study of cytomegalovirus exposure and HLA in healthy donors. Overall study context: Earlier results showed roughly 120 million unique TCR beta sequences derived from roughly 190 million T cells. Across more than 350 genotyped donors, more than 75% landed in the Caucasian-associated ancestry cluster. General observations from the study: Another analysis was done later, and it associated 17,000 or so TCR beta sequences with HLA alleles at 0.05 false discovery rate.

PCR used 60 Vbeta primers and 13 Jbeta primers. Sequencing was performed with immunoSEQ multiplex PCR; in TCRdb, only in-frame clones are kept and a portion is missing. There are over 75,000 clones in the sample; around three quarters occur only once, and over 15% lies in the top ten. In germline, CDR1 is SGHRS, CDR2 YFSETQ. The CDR3 contains 14 residues. V was clipped by 4 bases and J by 10 bases; unmatched bases: 8. Sequences were obtained from PBMCs. The chain links TRBV5-1 to TRBJ1-6, with 7 bases identical to TRBD1. The clonotype was recovered from a man aged 55-75 years in good health and CMV-seropositive. The CDR3 protein is CASSPVTGNSPLHF. DNA for the CDR3: TGCGCCAGCAGCCCCGTGACAGGGAACTCACCCCTCCACTTT.